Listed below are T cell receptor beta chains from one sample, sequenced in a study of early T cells in non-severe SARS-CoV-2 infection. TCRdb processed the 5' RACE reads anew with MiXCR; each CDR3 protein has one entry. The sample comprises around 30,000 distinct CDR3 sequences, roughly 9.3% of which are singletons, and 13% rests with the top ten. Sequencing was done on a sample of whole blood. These receptor sequences come from an adult who was a healthcare worker with PCR-confirmed SARS-CoV-2 infection or an uninfected control (not recorded which). Each CDR3 is given with its conserved first and last residue. Fields, in order: clone size, J gene, V gene, D gene, CDR3 DNA, CDR3 protein. The D gene is left open where the match is weak. Expanded clones are given a class, and other clones once, few, many or no size at all.

clone size: few
J gene: TRBJ1-5
V gene: TRBV6-2/TRBV6-3
D gene: NA
CDR3 DNA: TGTGCCAGCAACGGAAGGGGAAATCAGCCCCAGCATTTT
CDR3 protein: CASNGRGNQPQHF

clone size: many
J gene: TRBJ1-2
V gene: TRBV6-5
D gene: TRBD1
CDR3 DNA: TGTGCCAGCAGTGCCGGACAGGGCGCCTATGGCTACACCTTC
CDR3 protein: CASSAGQGAYGYTF

clone size: many
J gene: TRBJ2-4
V gene: TRBV20-1
D gene: NA
CDR3 DNA: TGCAGTGCACTAGCCAAAAACATTCAGTACTTC
CDR3 protein: CSALAKNIQYF

clone size: NA
J gene: TRBJ1-2
V gene: TRBV9
D gene: NA
CDR3 DNA: TGTGCCAGCAGCGTCCAGGACAGCCACTATGGCTACACCTTC
CDR3 protein: CASSVQDSHYGYTF

clone size: many
J gene: TRBJ2-7
V gene: TRBV7-2
D gene: TRBD1
CDR3 DNA: TGTGCCAGCAGCTTCGGGACAGTAAGCTCCTACGAGCAGTACTTC
CDR3 protein: CASSFGTVSSYEQYF

clone size: many
J gene: TRBJ1-1
V gene: TRBV6-5
D gene: NA
CDR3 DNA: TGTGCCAGCAGTTACGGGAGAAACACTGAAGCTTTCTTT
CDR3 protein: CASSYGRNTEAFF

clone size: NA
J gene: TRBJ2-5
V gene: TRBV2
D gene: NA
CDR3 DNA: TGTGCCAGCAGTTGGCTGGAGACCCAGTACTTC
CDR3 protein: CASSWLETQYF

clone size: many
J gene: TRBJ2-6
V gene: TRBV4-3
D gene: NA
CDR3 DNA: TGCGCCAGCAGCCAAAGGACAGTCTTCTCTGGGGCCAACGTCCTGACTTTC
CDR3 protein: CASSQRTVFSGANVLTF

clone size: many
J gene: TRBJ1-1
V gene: TRBV7-8
D gene: NA
CDR3 DNA: TGTGCCAGCAGCTTAGACAGGTCGCGCACTGAAGCTTTCTTT
CDR3 protein: CASSLDRSRTEAFF

clone size: many
J gene: TRBJ2-3
V gene: TRBV7-2
D gene: NA
CDR3 DNA: TGTGCCAGCAGCTGGGGCACAGATACGCAGTATTTT
CDR3 protein: CASSWGTDTQYF